These T cell receptor beta chains were read from a single sample in a study of shared clonotypes between healthy human individuals. Only in-frame clones appear in the TCRdb table, and some are missing; sequencing was by immunoSEQ multiplex PCR. The top ten clones hold 0.1% to 0.15% of a sample with more than 2 million clones, 85% to 95% of them seen once. Sequenced input: naive CD4+ T cells sorted from blood. These receptor sequences come from a man aged 18-30 years in good health. Each CDR3 is given with its conserved first and last residue. Expanded clones get a size class; other rows say once, few or many, or leave the size out.

>TRBJ2-3|-|TRBV5-1
CASSPVDRAGTDTQYF
>TRBJ2-7|-|TRBV27
CASSLPRQEATHEQYF
>TRBJ2-5|-|TRBV19
CASSRTDQETQYF
>TRBJ2-3|once|TRBV5-1
CASKSGSVTDTQYF
>TRBJ2-2|-|TRBV19
CASSAGTPFTGELFF
>TRBJ2-7|-|TRBV7-9
CASTRLVDEQYF
>TRBJ1-2|-|TRBV19
CASRIDRTWGYTF
>TRBJ2-2|once|TRBV10-1
CASSEVEGPNTGELFF
>TRBJ2-3|-|TRBV7-9
CASSERGLGPDTQYF
>TRBJ1-2|-|TRBV25-1
CASSGDLGSGYTF
>TRBJ1-1|-|TRBV11-2
CASSLASHMVAFF
>TRBJ2-5|-|TRBV5-1
CASSLEPGMTGETQYF
>TRBJ1-2|many|TRBV19
CASSTDGLTSGYTF
>TRBJ1-1|-|TRBV10-3
CAISSPLDTEAFF
>TRBJ1-2|-|TRBV10-3
CAISGTGGFEDGYTF
>TRBJ2-3|-|TRBV5-1
CASSGTGGTDTQYF
>TRBJ2-7|-|TRBV30
CAWSAGGPAEQYF